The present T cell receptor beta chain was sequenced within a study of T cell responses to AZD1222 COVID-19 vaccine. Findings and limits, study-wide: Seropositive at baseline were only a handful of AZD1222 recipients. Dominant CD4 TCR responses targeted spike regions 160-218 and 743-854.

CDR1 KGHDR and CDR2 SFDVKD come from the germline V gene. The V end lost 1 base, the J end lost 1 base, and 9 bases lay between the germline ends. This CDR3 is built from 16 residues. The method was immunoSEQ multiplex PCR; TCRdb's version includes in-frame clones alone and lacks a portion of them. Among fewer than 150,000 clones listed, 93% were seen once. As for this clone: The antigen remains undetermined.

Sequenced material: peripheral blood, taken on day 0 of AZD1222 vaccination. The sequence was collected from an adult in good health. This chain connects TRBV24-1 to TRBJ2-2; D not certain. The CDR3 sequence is CATSDFRIKNTGELFF. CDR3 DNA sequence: TGTGCCACCAGTGATTTCAGGATAAAGAACACCGGGGAGCTGTTTTTT.